This entry concerns a single TCR beta chain. Germline V gene lookup returns CDR1 LNHDA and CDR2 SQIVND (reference sequence). The V end lost 0 bases, the J end lost 4 bases, and 13 bases lay between the germline ends. CDR3 length equals 15 residues. The sample is drawn from a study of T-cell reconstitution after alpha-beta-depleted transplantation in children. For TCRbeta, the library was prepared with unique molecular identifiers. One entry per CDR3 protein results from TCRdb running MiXCR on the PCR reads. The sample records some 490,000 distinct CDR3 sequences, approximately 12% being singletons. The TCR originated in a human donor who donated a stem cell graft to a child with combined immunodeficiency. The V and J genes are TRBV19 and TRBJ2-7, with unresolved D. The source was PBMCs from the stem cell graft donor, collected from the stem cell graft. CDR3 sequence reads: CASSIEGPIGYEQYF. The DNA of the CDR3 is TGTGCCAGTAGTATAGAGGGCCCCATCGGTTACGAGCAGTACTTC.